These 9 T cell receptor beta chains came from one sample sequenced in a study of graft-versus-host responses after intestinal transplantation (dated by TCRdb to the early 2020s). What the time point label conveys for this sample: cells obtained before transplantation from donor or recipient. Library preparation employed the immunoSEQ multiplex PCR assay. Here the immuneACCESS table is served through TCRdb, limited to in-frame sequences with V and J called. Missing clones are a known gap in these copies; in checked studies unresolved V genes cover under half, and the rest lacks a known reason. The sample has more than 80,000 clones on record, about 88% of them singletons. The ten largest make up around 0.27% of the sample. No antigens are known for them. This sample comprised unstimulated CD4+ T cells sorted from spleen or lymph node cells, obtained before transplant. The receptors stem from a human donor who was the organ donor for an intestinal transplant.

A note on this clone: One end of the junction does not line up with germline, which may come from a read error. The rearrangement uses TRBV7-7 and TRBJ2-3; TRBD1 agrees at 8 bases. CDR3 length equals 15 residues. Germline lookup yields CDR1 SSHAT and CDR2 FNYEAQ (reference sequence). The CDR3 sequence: CASSLTTDREDTQYF. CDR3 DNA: TGTGCTAGCAGCTTAACTACGGACAGGGAGGATACGCAGTATTTT.

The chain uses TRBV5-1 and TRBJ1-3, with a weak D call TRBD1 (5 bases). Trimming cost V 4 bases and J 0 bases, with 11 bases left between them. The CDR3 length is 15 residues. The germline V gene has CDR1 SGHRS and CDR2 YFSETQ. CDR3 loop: CASSLGGGSGNTIYF. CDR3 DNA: TGCGCCAGCAGCCTGGGCGGGGGCTCTGGAAACACCATATATTTT.

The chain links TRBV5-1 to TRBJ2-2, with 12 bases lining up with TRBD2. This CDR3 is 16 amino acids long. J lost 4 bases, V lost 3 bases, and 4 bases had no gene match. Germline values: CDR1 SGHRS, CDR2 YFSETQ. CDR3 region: CASSSSGRALTGELFF. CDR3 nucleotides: TGCGCCAGCAGCTCTAGCGGGAGGGCCCTCACCGGGGAGCTGTTTTTT.

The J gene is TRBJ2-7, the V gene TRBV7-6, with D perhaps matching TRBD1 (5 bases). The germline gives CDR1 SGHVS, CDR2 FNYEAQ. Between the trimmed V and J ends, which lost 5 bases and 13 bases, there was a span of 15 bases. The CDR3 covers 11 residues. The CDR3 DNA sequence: TGTGCCAGCAGCCTGAACAGGATTCTCTACTTC. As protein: CASSLNRILYF.

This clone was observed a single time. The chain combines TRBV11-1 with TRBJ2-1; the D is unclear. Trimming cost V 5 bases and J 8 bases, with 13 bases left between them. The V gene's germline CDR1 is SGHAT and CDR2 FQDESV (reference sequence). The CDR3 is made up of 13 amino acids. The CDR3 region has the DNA TGTGCCAGCAGCCTCTCCCCCGCAGATGAGCAGTTCTTC. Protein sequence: CASSLSPADEQFF.

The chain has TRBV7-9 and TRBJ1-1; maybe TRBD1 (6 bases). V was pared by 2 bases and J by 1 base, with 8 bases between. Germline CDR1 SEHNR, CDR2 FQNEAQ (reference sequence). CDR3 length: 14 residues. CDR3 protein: CASSLLGQNTEAFF. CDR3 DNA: TGTGCCAGCAGCTTATTGGGACAGAACACTGAAGCTTTCTTT.

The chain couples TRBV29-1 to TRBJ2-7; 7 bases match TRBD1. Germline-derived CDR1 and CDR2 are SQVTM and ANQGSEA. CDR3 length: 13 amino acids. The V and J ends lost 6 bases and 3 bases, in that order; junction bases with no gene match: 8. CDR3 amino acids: CSVVTTGSYEQYF. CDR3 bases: TGCAGCGTCGTTACGACAGGGAGCTACGAGCAGTACTTC.

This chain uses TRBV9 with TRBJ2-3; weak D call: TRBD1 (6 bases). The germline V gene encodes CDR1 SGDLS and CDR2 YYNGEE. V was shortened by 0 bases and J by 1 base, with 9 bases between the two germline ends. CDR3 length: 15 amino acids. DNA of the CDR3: TGTGCCAGCAGCGTAGGGTCAGGGGGCACAGATACGCAGTATTTT. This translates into CASSVGSGGTDTQYF.

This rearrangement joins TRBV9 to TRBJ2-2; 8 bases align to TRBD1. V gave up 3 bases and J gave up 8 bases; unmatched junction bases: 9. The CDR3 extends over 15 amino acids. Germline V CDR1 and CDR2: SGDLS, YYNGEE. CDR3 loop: CASSEGDRRSGELFF. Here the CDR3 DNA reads TGTGCCAGCAGCGAGGGGGACAGGAGAAGTGGGGAGCTGTTTTTT.